This TCR beta chain stems from a study of blood T cell repertoires in COVID-19. Study in general: Sites across the United States, Italy and Spain contributed samples from acute and convalescent COVID-19. Sources were T cells, B-cell-depleted T cells, or PBMCs; the material itself was cDNA or gDNA.

In the source study's methods: Researchers report that nucleated cell counts were estimated from reference gene primer amplification. Sequencing used immunoSEQ multiplex PCR; TCRdb keeps in-frame clones, though not all of them. Clonal size and the V and J genes are those of that table, whereas D and trimming came from the DNA. The repertoire holds 200,000 to 300,000 clones, around 84% seen once, with 4.2% in the top ten. V gave up 0 bases and J gave up 5 bases; unmatched junction bases: 5. CDR3 size: 15 residues. The germline CDR1 and CDR2 sequences are SGHNT and YYREEE (reference sequence). V is TRBV5-4 and J is TRBJ1-1; 9 bases align to TRBD1. The TCR originated in a man between 60 and 75 years old with acute or convalescent COVID-19. Sequenced material: peripheral blood. The CDR3 DNA reads TGTGCCAGCAGCTTGGGTGGGACAGGGCGAACTGAAGCTTTCTTT. It encodes CASSLGGTGRTEAFF.